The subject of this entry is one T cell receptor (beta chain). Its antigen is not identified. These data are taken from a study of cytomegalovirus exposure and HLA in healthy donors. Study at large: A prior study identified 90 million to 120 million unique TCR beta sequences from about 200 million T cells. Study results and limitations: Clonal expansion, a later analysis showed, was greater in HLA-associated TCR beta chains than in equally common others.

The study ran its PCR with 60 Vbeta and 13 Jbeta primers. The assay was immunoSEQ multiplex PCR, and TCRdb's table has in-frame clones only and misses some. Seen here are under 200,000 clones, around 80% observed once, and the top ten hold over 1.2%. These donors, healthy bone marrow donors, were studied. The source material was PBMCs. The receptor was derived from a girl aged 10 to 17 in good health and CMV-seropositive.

The CDR3 here is CASSLQRDNGYTF. The CDR3 nucleotides are TGTGCCAGCAGCTTACAGAGGGACAATGGCTACACCTTC. The V gene is TRBV7-6, the J gene TRBJ1-2; maybe TRBD1 (6 bases). The CDR3 is 13 residues long. V lost 2 bases and J 6 bases, leaving 10 bases between the germline ends. Germline values: CDR1 SGHVS, CDR2 FNYEAQ. Together with reference TRBV7-6 and TRBJ1-2, the CDR3 gives the full variable domain: GAGVSQSPRYKVTKRGQDVALRCDPISGHVSLYWYRQALGQGPEFLTYFNYEAQQDKSGLPNDRFSAERPEGSISTLTIQRTEQRDSAMYRCASSLQRDNGYTFGSGTRLTVV.